The 7 T cell receptor beta chains presented below share a single source sample, sequenced in a study of OX40 agonist ivuxolimab in advanced cancers. Library generation was performed with the immunoSEQ multiplex PCR assay. TCRdb's version of the immuneACCESS table is confined to in-frame rearrangements and falls short of the full clone set. An unresolved V gene accounts for under half of the shortfall where checked; the remainder is of unknown origin. Within this sample are roughly 70,000 clones, with 88% of them counted one time only. 2% to 2.5% of the sample comes from the top ten. Sample: CD4+ or CD8+ T cells sorted from blood, taken in a trial of the OX40 agonist ivuxolimab. The receptor source for this set is an adult with an advanced solid tumor such as melanoma, head and neck, liver or kidney cancer.

V and J are TRBV9 and TRBJ1-2; no clear D gene. The CDR3 runs 13 residues. Trimming cost V 2 bases and J 6 bases, with 11 bases left between them. Germline loops: CDR1 SGDLS, CDR2 YYNGEE. CDR3 amino acids: CASSVQPDDGYTF. CDR3 sequence (DNA): TGTGCCAGCAGCGTTCAGCCGGACGATGGCTACACCTTC.

The chain joins TRBV28 to TRBJ2-5, with D hard to call. This CDR3 is built from 15 residues. V was trimmed by 2 bases and J by 2 bases, leaving 12 bases between them. The germline CDR1 and CDR2 sequences are MDHEN and SYDVKM. CDR3 sequence: CASSLISRDQETQYF. CDR3 DNA sequence: TGTGCCAGCAGTTTAATATCTAGGGATCAAGAGACCCAGTACTTC.

The chain employs TRBV5-1 and TRBJ1-2, with D possibly matching TRBD1 (6 bases). CDR1 is SGHRS and CDR2 is YFSETQ in the germline V gene. The CDR3 totals 12 residues. Trimming took 3 bases from V and 6 from J, leaving 9 bases between them. CDR3 protein: CASSSGHDGYTF. CDR3 DNA: TGCGCCAGCAGCTCGGGACACGATGGCTACACCTTC.

This clone came up once. V usage is TRBV7-2 and J usage is TRBJ2-7, with TRBD2 as a possible D gene (6 bases). The CDR3 is 15 residues long. Per germline, CDR1 SGHTA and CDR2 FQGNSA. Trimming cost V 6 bases and J 4 bases, with 19 bases left between them. Written as DNA, the CDR3 is TGTGCCAGCAGTCTAGTTCTCGTAGCGGATTACGAGCAGTACTTC. Protein: CASSLVLVADYEQYF.

This chain connects TRBV19 to TRBJ2-1; D possibly corresponds to TRBD1 (7 bases). CDR3 length equals 15 residues. Between the trimmed V and J ends, which lost 3 bases and 8 bases, there was a span of 17 bases. CDR1 LNHDA and CDR2 SQIVND come from the germline V gene (reference sequence). DNA of the CDR3: TGTGCCAGTAGTATGGAGGGGAAAGGGGGCGATGAGCAGTTCTTC. It translates to CASSMEGKGGDEQFF.

This chain links TRBV29-1 with TRBJ2-1; 9 positions agree with TRBD2. Germline V lookup: CDR1 SQVTM, CDR2 ANQGSEA. Trimming at V came to 7 bases and at J to 2 bases, leaving 18 bases not matched to a gene. The CDR3 consists of 18 residues. The CDR3 sequence: CSGIGRSTGTSPYNEQFF. The CDR3 DNA sequence: TGCAGCGGGATAGGACGTAGCACCGGGACTAGCCCCTACAATGAGCAGTTCTTC.

This sequence joins TRBV5-6 and TRBJ2-1; tentatively, D is TRBD1 (6 bases). The V gene's germline CDR1 is SGHDT and CDR2 YYEEEE. There are 14 residues in the CDR3. Trimming cost V 4 bases and J 3 bases, with 11 bases left between them. The CDR3 coding sequence is TGTGCCAGCAGCCTGGGGGCTGACTACAATGAGCAGTTCTTC. Translated, it gives CASSLGADYNEQFF.